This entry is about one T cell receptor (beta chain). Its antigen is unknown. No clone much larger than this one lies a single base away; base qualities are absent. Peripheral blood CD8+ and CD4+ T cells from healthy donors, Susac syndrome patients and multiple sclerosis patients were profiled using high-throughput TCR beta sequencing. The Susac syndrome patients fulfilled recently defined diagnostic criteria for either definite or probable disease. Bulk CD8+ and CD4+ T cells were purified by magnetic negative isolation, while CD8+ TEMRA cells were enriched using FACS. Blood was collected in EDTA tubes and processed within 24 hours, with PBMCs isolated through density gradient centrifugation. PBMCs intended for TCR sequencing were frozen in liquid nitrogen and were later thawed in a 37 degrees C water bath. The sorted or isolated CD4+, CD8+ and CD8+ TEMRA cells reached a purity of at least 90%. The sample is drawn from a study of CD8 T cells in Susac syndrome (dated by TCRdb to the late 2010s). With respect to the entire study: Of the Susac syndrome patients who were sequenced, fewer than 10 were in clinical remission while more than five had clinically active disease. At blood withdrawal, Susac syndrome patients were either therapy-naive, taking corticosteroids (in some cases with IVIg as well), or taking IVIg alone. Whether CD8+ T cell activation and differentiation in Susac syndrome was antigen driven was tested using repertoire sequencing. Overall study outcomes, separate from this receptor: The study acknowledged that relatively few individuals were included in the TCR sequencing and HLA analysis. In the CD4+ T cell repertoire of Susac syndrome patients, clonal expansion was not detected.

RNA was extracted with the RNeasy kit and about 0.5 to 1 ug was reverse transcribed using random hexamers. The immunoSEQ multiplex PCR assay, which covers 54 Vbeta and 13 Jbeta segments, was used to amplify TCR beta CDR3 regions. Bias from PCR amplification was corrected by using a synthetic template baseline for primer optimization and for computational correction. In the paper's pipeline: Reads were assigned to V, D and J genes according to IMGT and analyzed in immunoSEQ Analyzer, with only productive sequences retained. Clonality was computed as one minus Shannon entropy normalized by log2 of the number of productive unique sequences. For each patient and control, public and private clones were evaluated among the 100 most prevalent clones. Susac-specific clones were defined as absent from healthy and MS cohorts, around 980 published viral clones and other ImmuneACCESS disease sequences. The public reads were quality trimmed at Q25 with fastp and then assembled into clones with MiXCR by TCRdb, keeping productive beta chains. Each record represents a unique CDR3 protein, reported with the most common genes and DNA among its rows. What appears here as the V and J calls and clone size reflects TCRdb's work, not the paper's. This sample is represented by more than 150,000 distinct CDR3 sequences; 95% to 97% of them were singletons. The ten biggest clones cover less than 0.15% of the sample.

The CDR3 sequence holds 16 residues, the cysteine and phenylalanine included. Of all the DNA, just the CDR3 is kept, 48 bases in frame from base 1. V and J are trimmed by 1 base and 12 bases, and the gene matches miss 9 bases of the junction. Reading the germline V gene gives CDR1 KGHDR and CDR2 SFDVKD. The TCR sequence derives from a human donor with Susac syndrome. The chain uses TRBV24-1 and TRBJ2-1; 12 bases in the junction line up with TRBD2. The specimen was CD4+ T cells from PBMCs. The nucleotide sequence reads TGTGCCACCAGTGATTTCACTAGCGGGGGGTCAGATGTGCAGTTCTTC. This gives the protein CATSDFTSGGSDVQFF.